This entry describes one T cell receptor (beta chain). Clones were read by immunoSEQ multiplex PCR, and TCRdb kept only the in-frame ones, dropping some. The sample lists hundreds of thousands of clones, around 87% seen once, with about 0.01% in the top ten. Germline CDR1 SQVTM, CDR2 ANQGSEA. This CDR3 has 17 amino acids. J was trimmed by 3 bases and V by 6 bases; bases with no gene match: 15. The data belong to a study of shared T cell receptors in the human thymus. These data are also associated with another study on human thymus T cells. According to that study: The study used thymus tissue resected during corrective heart surgery. An apparent bias in V and J gene usage was seen in thymic and blood repertoires. Related research has reported that thymic repertoires overlap highly among unrelated individuals.

This chain connects TRBV29-1 to TRBJ2-2; 8 bases are a match to TRBD1. Material: thymocytes. This clonotype originated in a boy younger than two with a congenital heart defect. The chain's CDR3 is CSVLPRDRKGDTGELFF. The CDR3 DNA is TGCAGCGTCCTGCCCCGGGACAGGAAGGGGGACACCGGGGAGCTGTTTTTT.